There are a few counts of the clone carrying this T cell receptor beta chain. Its antigen is unidentified. The data derive from a study of cytomegalovirus exposure and HLA in healthy donors. The PCR used 60 Vbeta and 13 Jbeta primers. Using immunoSEQ multiplex PCR, the repertoire was profiled, and TCRdb retains in-frame clones only, with some absent. The table includes roughly 130,000 clones, roughly 78% detected once. Findings of the study overall: The authors judged a highly shared variant cluster likely a sequencing artifact. A later analysis reportedly found fewer N-insertions in an Asian-associated ancestry cluster than the roughly 680-donor mean.

CDR1 is GTSNPN and CDR2 is SVGIG in the germline V gene (reference sequence). The CDR3 length is 16 residues. With V trimmed by 3 bases and J by 2 bases, 7 bases remained unmatched. The source is a male donor in good health and CMV-seronegative. The gene calls are TRBV30 and TRBJ2-7; TRBD2 matches at 13 bases. The sequenced sample consisted of PBMCs. CDR3 in amino acids: CAWRRLAGGRTYEQYF. For the CDR3, the DNA is TGTGCCTGGAGAAGACTAGCGGGAGGCCGCACCTACGAGCAGTACTTC.